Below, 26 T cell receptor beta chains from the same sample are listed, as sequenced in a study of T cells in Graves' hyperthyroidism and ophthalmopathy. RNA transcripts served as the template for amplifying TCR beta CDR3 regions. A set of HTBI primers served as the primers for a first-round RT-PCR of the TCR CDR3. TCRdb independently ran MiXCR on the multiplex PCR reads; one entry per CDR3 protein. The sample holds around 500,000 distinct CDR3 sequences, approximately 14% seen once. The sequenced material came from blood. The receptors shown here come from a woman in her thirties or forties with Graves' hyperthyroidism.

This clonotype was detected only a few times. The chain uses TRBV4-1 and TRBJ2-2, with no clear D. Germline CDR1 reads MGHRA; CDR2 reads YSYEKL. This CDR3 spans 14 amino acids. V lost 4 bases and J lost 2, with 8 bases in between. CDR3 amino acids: CASSRAYNTGELFF. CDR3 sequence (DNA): TGCGCCAGCAGCCGGGCCTATAACACCGGGGAGCTGTTTTTT.

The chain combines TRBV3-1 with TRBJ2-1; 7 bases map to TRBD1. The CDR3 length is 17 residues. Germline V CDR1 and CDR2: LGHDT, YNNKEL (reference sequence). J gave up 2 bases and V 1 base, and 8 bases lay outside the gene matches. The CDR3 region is CASSQGTGVPPYNEQFF. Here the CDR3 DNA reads TGTGCCAGCAGCCAAGGGACAGGAGTCCCCCCCTACAATGAGCAGTTCTTC.

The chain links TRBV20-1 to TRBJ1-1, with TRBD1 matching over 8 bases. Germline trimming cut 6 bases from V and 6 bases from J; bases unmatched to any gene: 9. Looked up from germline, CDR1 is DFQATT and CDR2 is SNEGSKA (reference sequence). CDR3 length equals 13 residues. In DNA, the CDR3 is TGCAGTGCCCCGGACAGGGTAGCTCCTGAAGCTTTCTTT. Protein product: CSAPDRVAPEAFF.

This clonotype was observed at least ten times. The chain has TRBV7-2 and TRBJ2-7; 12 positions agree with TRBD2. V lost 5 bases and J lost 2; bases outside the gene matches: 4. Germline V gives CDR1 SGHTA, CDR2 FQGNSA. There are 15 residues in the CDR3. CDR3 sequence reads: CASSLRTSGTYEQYF. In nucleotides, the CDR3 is TGTGCCAGCAGCCTACGGACTAGCGGGACCTACGAGCAGTACTTC.

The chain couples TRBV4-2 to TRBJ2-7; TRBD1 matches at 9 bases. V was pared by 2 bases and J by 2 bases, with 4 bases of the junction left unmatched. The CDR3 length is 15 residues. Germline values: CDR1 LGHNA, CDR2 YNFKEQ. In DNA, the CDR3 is TGTGCCAGCAGCCAACGAAGACAGGGGGCCTACGAGCAGTACTTC. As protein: CASSQRRQGAYEQYF.

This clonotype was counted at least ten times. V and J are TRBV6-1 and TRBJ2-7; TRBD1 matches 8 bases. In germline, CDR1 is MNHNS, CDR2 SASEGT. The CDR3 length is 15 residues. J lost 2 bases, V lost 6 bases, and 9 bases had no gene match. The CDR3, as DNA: TGTGCCAGCAGCCCACTTACACAGGGGGCCTACGAGCAGTACTTC. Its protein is CASSPLTQGAYEQYF.

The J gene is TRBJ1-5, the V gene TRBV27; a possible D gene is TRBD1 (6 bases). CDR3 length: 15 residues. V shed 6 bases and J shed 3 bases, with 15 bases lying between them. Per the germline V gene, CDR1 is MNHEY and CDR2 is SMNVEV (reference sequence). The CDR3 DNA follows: TGTGCCAGCAGCCGAGCAGGGGCGTACAATCAGCCCCAGCATTTT. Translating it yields CASSRAGAYNQPQHF.

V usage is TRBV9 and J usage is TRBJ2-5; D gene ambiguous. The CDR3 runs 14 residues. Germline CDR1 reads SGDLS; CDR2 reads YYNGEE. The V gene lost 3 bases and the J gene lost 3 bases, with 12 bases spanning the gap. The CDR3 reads CASSADHSKETQYF. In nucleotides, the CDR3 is TGTGCCAGCAGCGCCGACCACTCTAAAGAGACCCAGTACTTC.

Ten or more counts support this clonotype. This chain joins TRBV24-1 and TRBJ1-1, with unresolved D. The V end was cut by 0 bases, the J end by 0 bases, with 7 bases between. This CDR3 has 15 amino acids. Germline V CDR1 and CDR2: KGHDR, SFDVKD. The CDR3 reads CATSDLRELNTEAFF. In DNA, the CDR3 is TGTGCCACCAGTGATTTGAGGGAACTGAACACTGAAGCTTTCTTT.

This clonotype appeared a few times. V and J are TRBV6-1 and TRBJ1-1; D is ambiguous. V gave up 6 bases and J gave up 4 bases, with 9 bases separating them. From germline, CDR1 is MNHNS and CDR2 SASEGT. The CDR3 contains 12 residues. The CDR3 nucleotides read TGTGCCAGCAGCGCCATTCTCACTGAAGCTTTCTTT. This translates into CASSAILTEAFF.

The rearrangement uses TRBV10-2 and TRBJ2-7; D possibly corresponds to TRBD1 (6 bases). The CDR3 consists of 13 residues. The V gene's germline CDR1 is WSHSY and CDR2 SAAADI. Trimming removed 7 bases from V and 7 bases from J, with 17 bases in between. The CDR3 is CASKSGAGDEQYF. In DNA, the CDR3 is TGCGCCAGCAAATCAGGGGCGGGCGATGAGCAGTACTTC.

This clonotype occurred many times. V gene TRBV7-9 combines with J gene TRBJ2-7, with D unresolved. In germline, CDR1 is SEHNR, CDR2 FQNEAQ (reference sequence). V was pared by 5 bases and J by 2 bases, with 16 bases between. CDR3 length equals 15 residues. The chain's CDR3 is CASSKTTGLTYEQYF. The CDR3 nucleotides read TGTGCCAGCAGCAAGACAACCGGGCTAACCTACGAGCAGTACTTC.

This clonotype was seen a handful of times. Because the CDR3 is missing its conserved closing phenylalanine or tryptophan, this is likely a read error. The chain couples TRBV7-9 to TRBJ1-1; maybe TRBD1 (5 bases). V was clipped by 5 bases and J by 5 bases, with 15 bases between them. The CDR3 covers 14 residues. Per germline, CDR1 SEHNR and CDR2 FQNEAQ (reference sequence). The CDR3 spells CASSALGARTEAFL. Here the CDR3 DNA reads TGTGCCAGCAGCGCCCTAGGGGCTAGGACTGAAGCTTTCCTT.

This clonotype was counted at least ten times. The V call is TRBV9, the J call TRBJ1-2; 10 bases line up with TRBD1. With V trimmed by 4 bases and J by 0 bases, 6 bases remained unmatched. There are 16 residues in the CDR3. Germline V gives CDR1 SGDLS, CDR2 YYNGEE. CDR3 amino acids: CASSLIGTGANYGYTF. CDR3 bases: TGTGCCAGCAGCCTAATCGGGACAGGGGCTAACTATGGCTACACCTTC.

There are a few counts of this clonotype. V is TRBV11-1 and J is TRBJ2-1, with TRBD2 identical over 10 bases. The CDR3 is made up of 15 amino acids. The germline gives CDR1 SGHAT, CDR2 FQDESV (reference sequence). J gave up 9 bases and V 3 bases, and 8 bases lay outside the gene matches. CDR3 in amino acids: CASSFLLAGEGEQFF. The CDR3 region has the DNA TGTGCCAGCAGCTTTCTCCTAGCGGGAGAGGGTGAGCAGTTCTTC.

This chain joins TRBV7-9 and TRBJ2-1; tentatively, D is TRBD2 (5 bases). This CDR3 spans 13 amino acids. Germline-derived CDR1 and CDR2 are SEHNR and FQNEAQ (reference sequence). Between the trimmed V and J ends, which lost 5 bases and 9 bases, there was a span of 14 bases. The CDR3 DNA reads TGTGCCAGCAGCAGCGGAAATCTTGGTGAGCAGTTCTTC. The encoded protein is CASSSGNLGEQFF.

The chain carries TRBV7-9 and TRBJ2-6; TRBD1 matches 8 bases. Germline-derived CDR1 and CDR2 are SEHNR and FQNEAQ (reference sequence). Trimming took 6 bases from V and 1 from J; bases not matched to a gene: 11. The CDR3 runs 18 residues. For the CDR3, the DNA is TGTGCCAGCAGGAAAATCACAGGGGGGTTATCTGGGGCCAACGTCCTGACTTTC. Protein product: CASRKITGGLSGANVLTF.

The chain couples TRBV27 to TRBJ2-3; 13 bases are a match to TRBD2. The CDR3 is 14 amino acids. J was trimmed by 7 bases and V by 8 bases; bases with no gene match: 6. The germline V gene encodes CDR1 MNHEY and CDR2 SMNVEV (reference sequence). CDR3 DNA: TGTGCCAGCCGGAGGACTAGCGGGAGTAATACGCAGTATTTT. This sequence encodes CASRRTSGSNTQYF.

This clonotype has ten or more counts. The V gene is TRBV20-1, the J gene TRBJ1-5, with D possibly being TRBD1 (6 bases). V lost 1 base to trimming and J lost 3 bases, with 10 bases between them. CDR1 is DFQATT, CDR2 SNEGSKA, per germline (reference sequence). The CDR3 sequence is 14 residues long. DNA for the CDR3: TGCAGTGCTAGAGGGACAGAATACAATCAGCCCCAGCATTTT. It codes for CSARGTEYNQPQHF.

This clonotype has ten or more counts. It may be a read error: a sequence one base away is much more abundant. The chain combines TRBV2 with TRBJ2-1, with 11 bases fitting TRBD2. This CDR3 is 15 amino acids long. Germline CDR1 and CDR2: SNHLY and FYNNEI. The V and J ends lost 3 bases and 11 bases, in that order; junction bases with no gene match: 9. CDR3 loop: CASSDSGLAVNKQFF. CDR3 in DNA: TGTGCCAGCAGTGACTCGGGACTAGCGGTTAATAAGCAGTTCTTC.

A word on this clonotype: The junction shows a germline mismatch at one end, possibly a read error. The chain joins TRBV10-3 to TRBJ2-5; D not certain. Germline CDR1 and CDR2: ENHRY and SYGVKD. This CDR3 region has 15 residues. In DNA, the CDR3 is TGTGCCATCAGGGATCCGGGTTCCCGTCAAGGGACCCAGTACTTC. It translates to CAIRDPGSRQGTQYF.

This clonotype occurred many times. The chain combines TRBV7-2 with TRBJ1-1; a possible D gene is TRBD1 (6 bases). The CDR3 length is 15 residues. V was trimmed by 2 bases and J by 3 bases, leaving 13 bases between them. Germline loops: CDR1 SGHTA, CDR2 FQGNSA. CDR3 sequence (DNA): TGTGCCAGCAGCTTAAGTTTTGGGGGCTACACTGAAGCTTTCTTT. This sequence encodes CASSLSFGGYTEAFF.

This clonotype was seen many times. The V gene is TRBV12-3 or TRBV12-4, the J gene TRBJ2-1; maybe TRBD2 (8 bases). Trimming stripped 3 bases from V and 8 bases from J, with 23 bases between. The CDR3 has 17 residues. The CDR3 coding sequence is TGTGCCAGCAGTTTCGTTCGGGAGGGCCTTAGGGGGCATGAGCAGTTCTTC. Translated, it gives CASSFVREGLRGHEQFF.

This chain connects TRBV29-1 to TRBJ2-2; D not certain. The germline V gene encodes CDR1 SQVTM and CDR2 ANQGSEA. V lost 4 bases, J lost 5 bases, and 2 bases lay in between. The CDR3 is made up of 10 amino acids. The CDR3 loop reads CSVVTGELFF. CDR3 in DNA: TGCAGCGTTGTTACCGGGGAGCTGTTTTTT.

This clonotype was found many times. The CDR3 loop reads CASSLSQNTEAFF. The DNA for the CDR3 is TGCGCCAGCAGCTTGTCGCAGAACACTGAAGCTTTCTTT. V is TRBV5-1 and J is TRBJ1-1; no clear D. Trimming removed 1 base from V and 1 base from J, with 5 bases in between. Germline V gives CDR1 SGHRS, CDR2 YFSETQ. This CDR3 has 13 amino acids.

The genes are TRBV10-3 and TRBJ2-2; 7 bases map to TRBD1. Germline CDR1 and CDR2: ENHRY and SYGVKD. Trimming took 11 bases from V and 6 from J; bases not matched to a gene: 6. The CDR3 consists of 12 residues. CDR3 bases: TGTGCCGGCAGGGGGAAGGCCGGGGAGCTGTTTTTT. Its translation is CAGRGKAGELFF.